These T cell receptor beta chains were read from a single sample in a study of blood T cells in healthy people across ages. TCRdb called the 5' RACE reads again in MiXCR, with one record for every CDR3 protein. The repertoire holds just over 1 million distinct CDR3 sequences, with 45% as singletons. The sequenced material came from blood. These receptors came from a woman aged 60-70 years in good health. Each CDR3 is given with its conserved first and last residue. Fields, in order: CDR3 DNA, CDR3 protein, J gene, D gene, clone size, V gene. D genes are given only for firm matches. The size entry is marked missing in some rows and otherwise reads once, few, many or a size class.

cdr3_nt: TGCAGCGTTCGGACAGGGGCCAACGTCCTGACTTTC; cdr3_aa: CSVRTGANVLTF; j_call: TRBJ2-6; d_call: .; clone_size: few; v_call: TRBV29-1
cdr3_nt: TGTGCCAGCAGTATTAGGACAAGTCAGCCCCAGCATTTT; cdr3_aa: CASSIRTSQPQHF; j_call: TRBJ1-5; d_call: .; clone_size: .; v_call: TRBV6-1
cdr3_nt: TGCGCCAGCAGCCAAGACCGGACCTCAGATACGCAGTATTTT; cdr3_aa: CASSQDRTSDTQYF; j_call: TRBJ2-3; d_call: .; clone_size: .; v_call: TRBV4-3
cdr3_nt: TGTGCCAGCAGCCAAGGCGCTAGCGGGGTTTACGAGCAGTACTTC; cdr3_aa: CASSQGASGVYEQYF; j_call: TRBJ2-7; d_call: TRBD2; clone_size: .; v_call: TRBV3-1
cdr3_nt: TGTGCCAGCTCACCAGAAACAGCTCAAGAGACCCAGTACTTC; cdr3_aa: CASSPETAQETQYF; j_call: TRBJ2-5; d_call: .; clone_size: .; v_call: TRBV18
cdr3_nt: TGTGCCAGCAGTGAAAACCGGGACAGGAATCAGCCCCAGCATTTT; cdr3_aa: CASSENRDRNQPQHF; j_call: TRBJ1-5; d_call: TRBD1; clone_size: few; v_call: TRBV6-1
cdr3_nt: TGCGCCAGCAGCCACGGACAGAAAGCTTTCTTT; cdr3_aa: CASSHGQKAFF; j_call: TRBJ1-1; d_call: .; clone_size: once; v_call: TRBV5-1
cdr3_nt: TGTGCCACCAGCAGCCTGGTCACAGGACGGGACGCCGAGCAGTACTTC; cdr3_aa: CATSSLVTGRDAEQYF; j_call: TRBJ2-7; d_call: .; clone_size: .; v_call: TRBV15
cdr3_nt: TGTGCCAGCAGCTCGGACCGGGATAAGGGGTCCTCCTACGAGCAGTACTTC; cdr3_aa: CASSSDRDKGSSYEQYF; j_call: TRBJ2-7; d_call: .; clone_size: .; v_call: TRBV7-8
cdr3_nt: TGTGCCAGCAAGGGTGGTAGTAATCAGCCCCAGCATTTT; cdr3_aa: CASKGGSNQPQHF; j_call: TRBJ1-5; d_call: .; clone_size: once; v_call: TRBV2
cdr3_nt: TGCAGTGCTAGCCGGACTAGCGGCCGTCGGGAGCAGTTCTTC; cdr3_aa: CSASRTSGRREQFF; j_call: TRBJ2-1; d_call: TRBD2; clone_size: few; v_call: TRBV20-1
cdr3_nt: TGTGCCGGCAGTCAGACAGAAATCTCCTACGAGCAGTACTTC; cdr3_aa: CAGSQTEISYEQYF; j_call: TRBJ2-7; d_call: .; clone_size: .; v_call: TRBV12-3/TRBV12-4
cdr3_nt: TGTGCCAGCAGCCAAGAGAGCGGACCCCGCACAGATACGCAGTATTTT; cdr3_aa: CASSQESGPRTDTQYF; j_call: TRBJ2-3; d_call: .; clone_size: .; v_call: TRBV4-2
cdr3_nt: TGCGCCAGCAGCCAAGACGGGAGGGCCGGTGAGCAGTTCTTC; cdr3_aa: CASSQDGRAGEQFF; j_call: TRBJ2-1; d_call: TRBD2; clone_size: once; v_call: TRBV3-1
cdr3_nt: TGTGCCAGCAGTGCCGAGGCGAGACCAGATACGCAGTATTTT; cdr3_aa: CASSAEARPDTQYF; j_call: TRBJ2-3; d_call: .; clone_size: .; v_call: TRBV6-1
cdr3_nt: TGTGCCAGCTCACCACTATCAGCAGATACGCAGTATTTT; cdr3_aa: CASSPLSADTQYF; j_call: TRBJ2-3; d_call: .; clone_size: .; v_call: TRBV18
cdr3_nt: TGTGCCAGCAGCTTAGGTGGATCGGGGCCTTCCTACAATGAGCAGTTCTTC; cdr3_aa: CASSLGGSGPSYNEQFF; j_call: TRBJ2-1; d_call: .; clone_size: few; v_call: TRBV11-3
cdr3_nt: TGTGCCTGGAGACTTGACGGAGTAAAAGAGACCCAGTACTTC; cdr3_aa: CAWRLDGVKETQYF; j_call: TRBJ2-5; d_call: .; clone_size: .; v_call: TRBV30
cdr3_nt: TGCGCCAGCAGCTTGATACGGGACCCCTCCTACGAGCAGTACTTC; cdr3_aa: CASSLIRDPSYEQYF; j_call: TRBJ2-7; d_call: .; clone_size: few; v_call: TRBV5-1
cdr3_nt: TGTGCCAGCAGCCAAGGAGGGATAGGCCTCTACGAGCAGTACTTC; cdr3_aa: CASSQGGIGLYEQYF; j_call: TRBJ2-7; d_call: .; clone_size: .; v_call: TRBV4-2
cdr3_nt: TGTGCCAGCAGCTTGAAATGGCAGGCTTCCTACAATGAGCAGTTCTTC; cdr3_aa: CASSLKWQASYNEQFF; j_call: TRBJ2-1; d_call: .; clone_size: few; v_call: TRBV5-5
cdr3_nt: TGCAGCGTTGCTAGCAACAATGAGCAGTTCTTC; cdr3_aa: CSVASNNEQFF; j_call: TRBJ2-1; d_call: .; clone_size: few; v_call: TRBV29-1